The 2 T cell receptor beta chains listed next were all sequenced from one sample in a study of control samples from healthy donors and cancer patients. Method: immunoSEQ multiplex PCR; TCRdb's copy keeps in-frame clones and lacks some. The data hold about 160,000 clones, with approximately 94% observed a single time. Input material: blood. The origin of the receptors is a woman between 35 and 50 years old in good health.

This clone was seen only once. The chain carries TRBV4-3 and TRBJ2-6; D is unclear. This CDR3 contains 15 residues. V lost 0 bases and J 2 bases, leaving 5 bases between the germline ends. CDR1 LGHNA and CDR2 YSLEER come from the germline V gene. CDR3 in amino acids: CASSQDLAGANVLTF. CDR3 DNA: TGCGCCAGCAGCCAAGACCTCGCTGGGGCCAACGTCCTGACTTTC.

The CDR3 DNA follows: TGTGCCAGCAGCACTACTAGCGGGGACTCCTACAATGAGCAGTTCTTC. This sequence encodes CASSTTSGDSYNEQFF. V usage is TRBV7-2 and J usage is TRBJ2-1, with 10 bases matching TRBD2. The CDR3 runs 16 residues. J lost 0 bases, V lost 5 bases, and 4 bases had no gene match. CDR1 and CDR2 (germline): SGHTA, FQGNSA.